The source of this T cell receptor beta chain is a study of radiation and T cells in renal cell carcinoma. Study outcomes and limitations: From baseline, blood top tumor clonotypes peaked at 2 weeks post-radiation.

Method: immunoSEQ multiplex PCR; TCRdb's copy keeps in-frame clones and lacks some. The sample records 95,000 to 150,000 clones, roughly four fifths being singletons. This clone was recorded a few times. Its antigen is undetermined. Germline-derived CDR1 and CDR2 are KGHSH and LQKENI. CDR3 length: 18 residues. Trimming left V 3 bases short and J 0 bases short, with 15 bases between. Indicated time point: blood 2 weeks post-SBRT. Described treatment: 15 Gy SBRT to primary tumor, nephrectomy 4 weeks later. Blood was sampled at baseline, 2 weeks and 4 weeks after SBRT. Clear cell pathology was present in this patient's renal cell carcinoma.

The origin of this receptor is a man in his fifties or sixties with renal cell carcinoma. The chain carries TRBV18 and TRBJ2-6, with a possible D match to TRBD1 (7 bases). Material: blood, obtained from a patient whose treatment included radiotherapy and nephrectomy. CDR3 in DNA: TGTGCCAGCTCACCGGGGCGGGACAGAGTCTCTGGGGCCAACGTCCTGACTTTC. Protein sequence: CASSPGRDRVSGANVLTF.